The present entry profiles one TCR beta chain with its context. This sample was included in a study of blood T cell repertoires in COVID-19. Study details: Samples of COVID-19 (acute and convalescent) were obtained from the United States, Italy and Spain. T cells, B-cell-depleted T cells, or PBMCs provided the cDNA or gDNA that served as material.

Original analysis: Scientists estimated how many nucleated cells there were by amplifying reference gene primers. Generated by immunoSEQ multiplex PCR, the TCRdb table keeps only in-frame clones and is missing some. V and J calls and clone size are copied from that table; D and trimming were computed from the DNA. This table holds just over 60,000 clones, approximately 79% found once. Trimming stripped 8 bases from V and 3 bases from J, with 13 bases between. CDR1 and CDR2 (germline): MNHEY, SVGAGI. The CDR3 sequence is 13 residues long. This chain connects TRBV6-5 to TRBJ1-1; D perhaps matches TRBD1 (5 bases). The sequenced sample consisted of peripheral blood. This receptor was taken from a woman of 80 years or more with active or convalescent COVID-19. The CDR3 here is CASVKGAYTEAFF. The DNA of the CDR3 is TGTGCCAGCGTAAAAGGGGCGTACACTGAAGCTTTCTTT.